This paragraph reports one T cell receptor beta chain. Its matching antigen is unknown. The data belong to a study of T cells in Graves' hyperthyroidism and ophthalmopathy. Germline loops: CDR1 KGHDR, CDR2 SFDVKD. CDR3 size: 16 residues. V shed 3 bases, J shed 3 bases, and the junction held 1 base outside the gene matches. The study left out patients who had uncontrolled infection, other autoimmune disease, pregnancy or lactation. RNA transcripts served as the template for amplifying TCR beta CDR3 regions. The TCR CDR3 was amplified in a first-round RT-PCR using the HTBI primer set. TCRdb analysed the multiplex PCR reads with MiXCR anew, one entry per CDR3 protein. The sample includes some 580,000 distinct CDR3 sequences, 16% seen only once; the top ten take approximately 3.5%. Study conclusions and caveats: The majority of expanded thyroid clonotypes above 0.001 also appeared in blood.

The sequence was collected from a woman aged 40 to 50 with Graves' ophthalmopathy. Source material: blood. This sequence joins TRBV24-1 and TRBJ2-3; TRBD2 aligns across 14 bases. The DNA for the CDR3 is TGTGCCACCAGTGATCGGACTAGCGGGAGGACAGATACGCAGTATTTT. It translates to CATSDRTSGRTDTQYF.